Listed here are 32 T cell receptor beta chains from one sample, sequenced in a study of cytomegalovirus exposure and HLA in healthy donors. 60 Vbeta and 13 Jbeta primers were used in PCR. This table comes from immunoSEQ multiplex PCR, and its TCRdb copy is limited to in-frame clones, with some not included. Of about 150,000 clones detected, more than 75% appear once; the ten largest clones hold approximately 4.7%. The sequenced material came from PBMCs. The receptors derive from a young woman in good health and CMV-seronegative.

The rearrangement uses TRBV7-9 and TRBJ2-2, with D maybe TRBD1 (7 bases). CDR1 is SEHNR, CDR2 FQNEAQ, per germline (reference sequence). Trimming removed 3 bases from V and 6 bases from J, with 17 bases in between. CDR3 length: 16 residues. The CDR3: CASSLEGASSAGELFF. The CDR3, as DNA: TGTGCCAGCAGCTTGGAGGGGGCTTCGAGCGCCGGGGAGCTGTTTTTT.

The chain joins TRBV6-4 to TRBJ2-2; 10 bases map to TRBD2. The germline gives CDR1 MRHNA, CDR2 SNTAGT. The CDR3 sequence is 16 residues long. J gave up 4 bases and V 6 bases, and 8 bases lay outside the gene matches. The CDR3 sequence: CASSRGLAESTGELFF. Written as DNA, the CDR3 is TGTGCCAGCAGCCGAGGACTAGCGGAGTCCACCGGGGAGCTGTTTTTT.

J is TRBJ2-5 and V is TRBV7-8, with a tentative D call TRBD2 (6 bases). The J call may be incorrect, as the DNA end agrees better with TRBJ2-7. Germline values: CDR1 SGHVS, CDR2 FQNEAQ. The length of the CDR3 is 15 residues. The CDR3 sequence is CASSLETGAPYEQYF. The DNA of the CDR3 is TGTGCCAGCAGCTTAGAAACGGGAGCCCCTTACGAGCAGTACTTC.

This chain joins TRBV4-2 and TRBJ2-3, with TRBD2 matching 11 bases. This CDR3 comprises 16 residues. Germline V lookup: CDR1 LGHNA, CDR2 YNFKEQ. Germline trimming cut 0 bases from V and 4 bases from J; bases unmatched to any gene: 3. CDR3 region: CASSQENSGGADTQYF. Here the CDR3 DNA reads TGTGCCAGCAGCCAAGAAAATAGCGGGGGGGCAGATACGCAGTATTTT.

Notes on this clone: Different DNA sequences within this sample yield the same CDR3. DNA of the CDR3: TGTGCCAGCAGGCCAGGACAGGGGAACACCGGGGAGCTGTTTTTT. It encodes CASRPGQGNTGELFF. This rearrangement joins TRBV2 to TRBJ2-2, with TRBD1 matching 8 bases. This CDR3 has 15 amino acids. The germline V gene has CDR1 SNHLY and CDR2 FYNNEI. J lost 1 base, V lost 6 bases, and 4 bases had no gene match.

The count of this clone is one. The chain combines TRBV5-1 with TRBJ2-2; perhaps TRBD1 as D (6 bases). The V end lost 4 bases, the J end lost 1 base, and 8 bases lay between the germline ends. The CDR3 length is 14 residues. CDR1 and CDR2 (germline): SGHRS, YFSETQ. The DNA of the CDR3 is TGCGCCAGCAGCGTGACAGGGAACACCGGGGAGCTGTTTTTT. This codes for CASSVTGNTGELFF.

V is TRBV6-5 and J is TRBJ2-3; 7 nucleotides align to TRBD2. Germline CDR1 reads MNHEY; CDR2 reads SVGAGI. V lost 5 bases and J lost 4; bases outside the gene matches: 6. The CDR3 contains 14 residues. Here the CDR3 reads CASSPDSGADTQYF. CDR3 DNA sequence: TGTGCCAGCAGTCCCGACAGCGGGGCAGATACGCAGTATTTT.

The rearrangement joins TRBV30 to TRBJ2-7; D perhaps matches TRBD1 (8 bases). Germline CDR1 is GTSNPN and CDR2 is SVGIG (reference sequence). The CDR3 covers 13 residues. Deletions cut 2 bases from V and 2 bases from J, with 10 bases between. CDR3 sequence reads: CAWSTGGAYEQYF. The CDR3 DNA reads as TGTGCCTGGAGTACAGGGGGGGCCTACGAGCAGTACTTC.

The chain recombines TRBV14 with TRBJ2-7; 9 bases are a match to TRBD1. With V trimmed by 1 base and J by 4 bases, 2 bases remained unmatched. Germline V gene lookup returns CDR1 SGHDN and CDR2 FVKESK. The CDR3 has 14 amino acids. CDR3: CASSQADRGYEQYF. In DNA, the CDR3 is TGTGCCAGCAGCCAAGCCGACAGGGGGTACGAGCAGTACTTC.

The chain couples TRBV29-1 to TRBJ2-2, with 9 bases fitting TRBD2. CDR3 size: 14 residues. Germline lookup yields CDR1 SQVTM and CDR2 ANQGSEA. The trim removed 7 bases at V and 7 bases at J, leaving 10 bases unmatched. In DNA form, the CDR3 reads TGCAGCGGGGGGCTAGCGGGATTGAACGGGGAGCTGTTTTTT. Translation gives CSGGLAGLNGELFF.

This rearrangement joins TRBV7-2 to TRBJ2-3; TRBD2 might be the D (5 bases). Germline lookup yields CDR1 SGHTA and CDR2 FQGNSA. V lost 0 bases and J 6 bases, leaving 10 bases between the germline ends. This CDR3 comprises 14 residues. CDR3 sequence reads: CASSLAGVFDTQYF. The CDR3 nucleotides read TGTGCCAGCAGCTTAGCCGGGGTCTTCGATACGCAGTATTTT.

Written as DNA, the CDR3 is TGTGCCAGCAGCTTAGAAGCGGGAGGGCCCACAGATACGCAGTATTTT. This sequence encodes CASSLEAGGPTDTQYF. The chain is built from TRBV7-6 and TRBJ2-3, with TRBD2 identical over 10 bases. This CDR3 is built from 16 residues. V lost 1 base, J lost 2 bases, and 3 bases stayed unmatched. Germline V gene lookup returns CDR1 SGHVS and CDR2 FNYEAQ.

V is TRBV18 and J is TRBJ1-2; 9 positions match TRBD1. Losses at the gene ends were 5 bases for V and 6 bases for J; bases not matched to a gene: 10. CDR1 is KGHSH and CDR2 is LQKENI in the germline V gene. The CDR3 contains 15 residues. DNA of the CDR3: TGTGCCAGCTCATCGGACAGGGGATGGGGGAATGGCTACACCTTC. It yields the protein CASSSDRGWGNGYTF. Supplemented by reference TRBV18 and TRBJ1-2, the full variable domain reads NAGVMQNPRHLVRRRGQEARLRCSPMKGHSHVYWYRQLPEEGLKFMVYLQKENIIDESGMPKERFSAEFPKEGPSILRIQQVVRGDSAAYFCASSSDRGWGNGYTFGSGTRLTVV.

The chain links TRBV5-1 to TRBJ1-1, with unresolved D. Germline lookup yields CDR1 SGHRS and CDR2 YFSETQ. The ends were cut back, 7 bases at V and 1 base at J, with 11 bases in the middle. This CDR3 spans 13 amino acids. The CDR3 is CASSQTGNTEAFF. CDR3 coding DNA: TGCGCCAGCTCCCAAACGGGGAACACTGAAGCTTTCTTT.

V and J are TRBV19 and TRBJ2-7, with 12 bases aligning to TRBD2. V was clipped by 5 bases and J by 4 bases; unmatched bases: 6. Germline CDR1 is LNHDA and CDR2 is SQIVND (reference sequence). The CDR3 totals 15 residues. DNA for the CDR3: TGTGCCAGTAGTTACCTAGCGGGAGGGCCTTACGAGCAGTACTTC. Protein: CASSYLAGGPYEQYF.

The V call is TRBV6-5, the J call TRBJ2-7; TRBD1 agrees at 7 bases. V lost 2 bases, J lost 5 bases, and 6 bases stayed unmatched. This CDR3 comprises 14 residues. Germline CDR1 reads MNHEY; CDR2 reads SVGAGI. The CDR3 DNA reads as TGTGCCAGCAGTTACGAGGGGGCCCTCAACGAGCAGTACTTC. Translated: CASSYEGALNEQYF.

The V and J genes are TRBV29-1 and TRBJ2-5, with 9 bases that match TRBD2. In germline, CDR1 is SQVTM, CDR2 ANQGSEA. The CDR3 has 13 amino acids. V was clipped by 7 bases and J by 1 base; unmatched bases: 4. The CDR3, as DNA: TGCAGCGGGCGCGGGAGGGCCCAAGAGACCCAGTACTTC. Its translation: CSGRGRAQETQYF.

This clone was observed a handful of times. V is TRBV4-3 and J is TRBJ1-4; a weak D match, TRBD1 (6 bases). Germline V CDR1 and CDR2: LGHNA, YSLEER. The CDR3 covers 14 residues. V dropped 3 bases and J dropped 7 bases, with 12 bases sitting between them. Written as DNA, the CDR3 is TGCGCCAGCAGCCACAGGGGAGGGATTGAAAAACTGTTTTTT. Its translation is CASSHRGGIEKLFF.

This chain joins TRBV4-1 and TRBJ2-5; 7 nucleotides agree with TRBD2. This CDR3 spans 13 amino acids. V lost 4 bases, J lost 7 bases, and 6 bases stayed unmatched. Germline-derived CDR1 and CDR2 are MGHRA and YSYEKL. CDR3 region: CASSPWTSGTQYF. The CDR3 bases are TGCGCCAGCAGCCCCTGGACTAGTGGGACCCAGTACTTC.

This sequence joins TRBV28 and TRBJ2-5; D may be TRBD2 (5 bases). The V and J ends lost 1 base and 4 bases respectively, with 10 bases between them. The germline V gene encodes CDR1 MDHEN and CDR2 SYDVKM. This CDR3 contains 14 residues. CDR3 in DNA: TGTGCCAGCAGTTTATCCGATGCGGGAGAGACCCAGTACTTC. This translates into CASSLSDAGETQYF.

The rearrangement links TRBV29-1 to TRBJ1-2; no clear D. V was shortened by 7 bases and J by 0 bases, with 9 bases between the two germline ends. This CDR3 is built from 12 residues. CDR1 SQVTM and CDR2 ANQGSEA come from the germline V gene. The CDR3 here is CSGSTSNYGYTF. Here the CDR3 DNA reads TGCAGCGGAAGTACTTCTAACTATGGCTACACCTTC.

The chain recombines TRBV6-6 with TRBJ2-5, with TRBD2 identical over 11 bases. The CDR3 consists of 16 residues. The V and J ends lost 2 bases and 2 bases, in that order; junction bases with no gene match: 4. The germline gives CDR1 MNHNY, CDR2 SVGAGI (reference sequence). The CDR3 DNA follows: TGTGCCAGCAGTTACAGAACTAGCGGGGGACAAGAGACCCAGTACTTC. This sequence encodes CASSYRTSGGQETQYF.

The chain employs TRBV5-6 and TRBJ1-5, with D tentatively TRBD1 (6 bases). The length of the CDR3 is 16 residues. The V gene lost 3 bases and the J gene lost 7 bases, with 20 bases spanning the gap. Germline assignment: CDR1 SGHDT and CDR2 YYEEEE. DNA of the CDR3: TGTGCCAGCAGCTCGAGGACAGAGAGGGCACGACAGCCCCAGCATTTT. It translates to CASSSRTERARQPQHF.

The rearrangement uses TRBV7-2 and TRBJ2-1; TRBD2 agrees at 8 bases. The CDR3 runs 15 residues. Trimming at V came to 2 bases and at J to 0 bases, leaving 0 bases not matched to a gene. The germline CDR1 and CDR2 sequences are SGHTA and FQGNSA. CDR3 residues: CASSLSGSSYNEQFF. Here the CDR3 DNA reads TGTGCCAGCAGCTTAAGCGGGAGCTCCTACAATGAGCAGTTCTTC.

The genes are TRBV5-4 and TRBJ2-7, with 11 bases fitting TRBD2. The length of the CDR3 is 15 residues. V was clipped by 4 bases and J by 5 bases; unmatched bases: 8. Germline CDR1 reads SGHNT; CDR2 reads YYREEE (reference sequence). The CDR3 protein is CASSAVTSGNDEQYF. The CDR3 DNA reads as TGTGCCAGCAGCGCCGTGACTAGCGGGAACGACGAGCAGTACTTC.

The chain links TRBV19 to TRBJ1-2, with D perhaps TRBD1 (6 bases). Germline assignment: CDR1 LNHDA and CDR2 SQIVND (reference sequence). The CDR3 length is 14 residues. Trimming took off 9 bases at V and 10 bases at J, with 24 bases between the two ends. The CDR3 here is CASYSLTSRGDYTF. The DNA of the CDR3 is TGTGCCAGCTATTCCTTGACCTCCAGGGGTGACTACACCTTC.

CDR3 sequence reads: CASSPIQSGELFF. In DNA, the CDR3 is TGTGCCAGCAGCCCCATTCAATCCGGGGAGCTGTTTTTT. The V call is TRBV11-3, the J call TRBJ2-2; no firm D call. This CDR3 is 13 amino acids long. Trimming removed 5 bases from V and 6 bases from J, with 10 bases in between. From germline, CDR1 is SGHNT and CDR2 YENEEA.

The J gene is TRBJ2-1, the V gene TRBV5-1; 9 nucleotides agree with TRBD2. Germline CDR1 and CDR2: SGHRS and YFSETQ. V was clipped by 4 bases and J by 6 bases; unmatched bases: 5. The CDR3 is 14 amino acids. The CDR3 sequence: CASSPISGSNEQFF. The CDR3 region has the DNA TGCGCCAGCAGCCCGATTAGCGGGAGCAATGAGCAGTTCTTC.

This chain joins TRBV11-2 and TRBJ2-7, with D possibly matching TRBD1 (6 bases). CDR1 is SGHAT, CDR2 FQNNGV, per germline. The V and J ends lost 4 bases and 0 bases respectively, with 10 bases between them. CDR3 length: 14 residues. In nucleotides, the CDR3 is TGTGCCAGCAGCTCGGACAGAAACTCCTACGAGCAGTACTTC. This sequence encodes CASSSDRNSYEQYF.

The genes are TRBV2 and TRBJ2-2; possibly TRBD1 for D (6 bases). This CDR3 is built from 16 residues. Germline values: CDR1 SNHLY, CDR2 FYNNEI. V lost 5 bases to trimming and J lost 0 bases, with 13 bases between them. This chain's CDR3 is CASSSQGVPNTGELFF. As DNA, the CDR3 is TGTGCCAGCAGTTCACAGGGAGTCCCGAACACCGGGGAGCTGTTTTTT.

V and J are TRBV7-9 and TRBJ1-2; tentatively, D is TRBD1 (5 bases). The CDR3 runs to 14 residues. Germline CDR1 and CDR2: SEHNR and FQNEAQ (reference sequence). Trimming shortened V by 4 bases and J by 1 base, and 10 bases separated the two germline ends. The CDR3 nucleotides are TGTGCCAGCAGCTCAGACAGTGGTAACTATGGCTACACCTTC. The encoded protein is CASSSDSGNYGYTF.

The J gene is TRBJ2-1, the V gene TRBV2; TRBD1 aligns across 8 bases. The germline CDR1 and CDR2 sequences are SNHLY and FYNNEI. This CDR3 is built from 15 residues. The V and J ends lost 1 base and 6 bases, in that order; junction bases with no gene match: 5. Written as DNA, the CDR3 is TGTGCCAGCAGTGAAGGGCAGGGGGCAAGCAATGAGCAGTTCTTC. As protein: CASSEGQGASNEQFF.